This TCR beta chain is drawn from a study of human T cells and chemical hapten exposure (dated by TCRdb to about 2021). Background for the entire study: Libraries were pooled for sequencing, and variation in per-sample TCR yields was attributed mainly to small differences in library volumes within the pool. This study followed changes in the peripheral blood TCR repertoire in vivo during primary and secondary sensitization of alopecia patients to the hapten diphenylcyclopropenone (DPC). For every blood RNA sample, sequencing covered both the TCR alpha and TCR beta chains.

The library came from 5' RACE. The sequencing machine was an Illumina MiSeq. During library preparation, unique molecular identifiers were attached to individual cDNA molecules so that TCRs could be counted quantitatively and reproducibly. The paper's data handling went like this. A median of around 100,000 TCRs per sample was observed, with a range of about 23,224 to 690,600. The Decombinator software suite was used to annotate the V, J and CDR3 of the TCR reads. For the PS versus PT1 abundance plots, all samples were subsampled to the same number of TCRs (28,000). TCRs were defined as expanded if absent before sensitization and observed at least eight times at the 2-week time point. TCRdb ran its own pipeline on the public reads, namely fastp trimming at Q25 and MiXCR clone calling, and kept in-frame beta chains. Identical CDR3 protein sequences are pooled into one entry, listed with their most common genes and DNA. The V and J calls and clone size come from TCRdb's table, not from the authors' own analysis. This sample gives tens of thousands of distinct CDR3 sequences in total; 7.7% of them show up just once. The ten top clones hold approximately 2.5% of the sample.

Summary of the overall study and its limitations: No change with DPC sensitization was found in the number of TCRs above 1 in 1000 frequency, and no evidence of global repertoire structure alterations was found. Repeated subsampling changed both the strength of the expansion versus patch-test correlation and the threshold at which that correlation became significant.

V loses 2 bases of germline sequence and J loses 0 bases, and the interval between the two ends is 13 bases. CDR1 and CDR2, looked up from the germline V gene, are LGHNA and YNFKEQ. The CDR3 covers 17 residues, taking in both the cysteine and the phenylalanine. Only the CDR3 part of the read is kept: 51 bases, read in frame from the first base. Total RNA was extracted from unfractionated whole blood that had been collected in Tempus Blood RNA tubes. A handful of healthy volunteers were used as TCR sequencing controls and were bled at day 0, 2 weeks and 6 weeks. With regard to this clonotype: No antigen is known for it. The record has no base qualities; no much larger clone is one base away.

The clonotype was recovered from a male donor in good health. The chain is made from TRBV4-2 and TRBJ2-2; tentative D gene TRBD2, with 6 bases matching. The CDR3 sequence is CASSQPRGGANTGELFF. The bases read TGTGCCAGCAGCCAACCCCGGGGCGGGGCGAACACCGGGGAGCTGTTTTTT.